Described below is a single T cell receptor (beta chain) sequence and its context. Its cognate antigen is unknown. The 120-subject validation cohort, separate from the 666-subject first cohort, included the donors. This sample stems from a study of cytomegalovirus exposure and HLA in healthy donors. Overall study results and limits: Reported results showed that the classifier diagnosed cytomegalovirus status with high specificity and sensitivity. The TCR clusters that emerged in the first cohort tended, a later analysis found, to co-occur in the roughly 110 validation repertoires. The authors listed 150 or so TCR beta chains as cytomegalovirus-associated.

Only in-frame clones appear in the TCRdb table, and some are missing; sequencing was by immunoSEQ multiplex PCR. Among some 180,000 clones, around nine tenths were seen once, and the ten largest hold about 7.7%. Germline-derived CDR1 and CDR2 are SQVTM and ANQGSEA. Trimming cost V 6 bases and J 2 bases; bases outside gene matches: 7. CDR3 length: 14 residues. The receptor was derived from a man aged 25-45 years in good health and CMV-seropositive. Sequencing used PBMCs. The gene calls are TRBV29-1 and TRBJ2-7; 10 bases are shared with TRBD1. The DNA of the CDR3 is TGCAGCGTCTGGGACAGGGGTCCCCCCTACGAGCAGTACTTC. Translated, it gives CSVWDRGPPYEQYF.